This is a list of T cell receptor beta chains from one sample in a study of T cell repertoires in cytomegalovirus infection. TCRdb re-called the reads through MiXCR, storing one row per CDR3 protein. The sample yields a few hundred thousand distinct CDR3 sequences, roughly 15% seen once. Input material: PBMCs. These receptors all stem from a human donor in good health (CMV status not recorded). Some clones in this sample may be carry-over from other donors' samples. Each CDR3 is given with its conserved first and last residue. The D gene is left open where the match is weak. Some rows have no size entry. The others give once, few or many, or a class for an expanded clone.

TRBJ2-5	many	TRBD2	TRBV7-9	TGTGCCAGCAGCCCCCGGGCCAGCGGGGGAGAGACCCAGTACTTC	CASSPRASGGETQYF
TRBJ1-6	few	TRBD1	TRBV7-3	TGTGCCAGCAGCTTAGCGGCAGGGGGTTCACCCCTCCACTTT	CASSLAAGGSPLHF
TRBJ2-7	NA	NA	TRBV20-1	TGCAGTGCTCAGGACGGAACCTACGAGCAGTACTTC	CSAQDGTYEQYF
TRBJ1-1	many	NA	TRBV4-2	TGTGCCAGCAGCCACGGAGGGGGGCAAATCGAAGCTTTCTTT	CASSHGGGQIEAFF
TRBJ2-4	NA	NA	TRBV19	TGTGCCAGTAGTATGGCCATACGACGAATCGCCAAAAACATTCAGTACTTC	CASSMAIRRIAKNIQYF
TRBJ1-1	NA	NA	TRBV2	TGTGCCAGCAGCGAAGTAGGACAGAACACTGAAGCTTTCTTT	CASSEVGQNTEAFF
TRBJ1-5	NA	TRBD1	TRBV29-1	TGCAGCGTTGTTTCGACCTCCGGGACAGATCAGCCCCAGCATTTT	CSVVSTSGTDQPQHF
TRBJ2-2	NA	NA	TRBV4-1	TGCGCCAGCAGCCAAGAATCCCTTAAAGCGGCATCGAACACCGGGGAGCTGTTTTTT	CASSQESLKAASNTGELFF
TRBJ1-3	few	NA	TRBV12-3/TRBV12-4	NA	CASSLDKAGNTIYF
TRBJ1-1	NA	NA	TRBV4-1	TGCGCCAGCAGCCAAGTCAGGGCGACTGAAGCTTTCTTT	CASSQVRATEAFF
TRBJ2-4	few	TRBD1	TRBV20-1	TGCAGTGCTAGAGATGTCCCACAGGGGATTGGAGCCAAAAACATTCAGTACTTC	CSARDVPQGIGAKNIQYF
TRBJ2-5	few	NA	TRBV7-9	TGTGCCAGCAGCTTAGCTGTCAGAGAAGAGACCCAGTACTTC	CASSLAVREETQYF
TRBJ2-1	few	TRBD2	TRBV27	TGTGCCAGCAGTTTAACGGGAGGGCTTTACAATGAGCAGTTCTTC	CASSLTGGLYNEQFF
TRBJ2-1	few	NA	TRBV4-3	TGCGCCAGCAGCCGGGACGTTGACAATGAGCAGTTCTTC	CASSRDVDNEQFF
TRBJ2-7	NA	NA	TRBV11-2	TGTGCCAGCAGCAGGACAGATCAGTCCTACGAGCAGTACTTC	CASSRTDQSYEQYF
TRBJ1-5	NA	TRBD1	TRBV5-6	TGTGCCAGCAGCCGCAGTCCCGGGACAGGGGGCCAGCCCCAGCATTTT	CASSRSPGTGGQPQHF
TRBJ2-7	many	TRBD2	TRBV6-5	TGTGCCACCGGGACTAGCGAGGGGTACGAGCAGTACTTC	CATGTSEGYEQYF
TRBJ2-1	many	TRBD2	TRBV29-1	TGCAGCGTTGAAGGCCCCAGCGGGAGCGCGGGGTCCTACAATGAGCAGTTCTTC	CSVEGPSGSAGSYNEQFF
TRBJ1-1	NA	NA	TRBV7-6	TGTGCCAGCAGCTTATCATACAGTGACACTGAAGCTTTCTTT	CASSLSYSDTEAFF
TRBJ2-3	many	NA	TRBV20-1	TGCAGTGCTAGGGGATCGAGCGGGACAGATACGCAGTATTTT	CSARGSSGTDTQYF
TRBJ2-7	NA	TRBD1	TRBV27	TGTGCCAGCAGTTCCCTAACGGACAGGATCTACGAGCAGTACTTC	CASSSLTDRIYEQYF
TRBJ1-1	NA	NA	TRBV12-5	TGTGCTAGTGGTTTGGGACAGGCAAACACTGAAGCTTTCTTT	CASGLGQANTEAFF
TRBJ1-3	NA	NA	TRBV20-1	TGCAGTGCGGATTACCGGGGGACTGGAAACACCATATATTTT	CSADYRGTGNTIYF
TRBJ2-2	few	TRBD2	TRBV9	TGTGCCAGCAGCGTAGCAGGCAGCGGGAACTCGAACACCGGGGAGCTGTTTTTT	CASSVAGSGNSNTGELFF
TRBJ2-1	NA	TRBD2	TRBV7-9	TGTGCCAGCAGCCCTGGGACTAGCGGGGGTTACACGTACAATGAGCAGTTCTTC	CASSPGTSGGYTYNEQFF
TRBJ1-1	many	NA	TRBV7-3	TGTGCCAGCAGCTTATCCCCAGGGGTTATCACTGAAGCTTTCTTT	CASSLSPGVITEAFF
TRBJ2-1	many	NA	TRBV7-2	TGTGCCAGCAGCTTAATAACTTTCGGTGGTGAGCAGTTCTTC	CASSLITFGGEQFF
TRBJ2-5	few	NA	TRBV2	TGTGCCAGCAGTCGGACAGAAGAGACCCAGTACTTC	CASSRTEETQYF
TRBJ2-4	NA	NA	TRBV2	TGTGCCAGCAGCTACGCCGGGACTGCAAAGTACTTC	CASSYAGTAKYF
TRBJ2-2	many	NA	TRBV7-9	TGTGCCAGCAGCATTCCTGGGGACACCGGGGAGCTGTTTTTT	CASSIPGDTGELFF
TRBJ1-1	many	TRBD1	TRBV11-2	TGTGCCAGCAGCCTCAGGGGGCTGAGTATGAACACTGAAGCTTTCTTT	CASSLRGLSMNTEAFF
TRBJ2-7	few	NA	TRBV9	TGTGCCAGCAGCCCTGGGGCAGGGGGGTACGAGCAGTACTTC	CASSPGAGGYEQYF
TRBJ2-2	many	TRBD1	TRBV28	TGTGCCAGCAGGGGACAGGGGGTGCCCACCGGGGAGCTGTTTTTT	CASRGQGVPTGELFF
TRBJ2-5	many	NA	TRBV7-8	TGTGCCAGCAGCTACTCTTCAAACCAAGAGACCCAGTACTTC	CASSYSSNQETQYF
TRBJ2-2	NA	TRBD2	TRBV29-1	TGCAGCGTTGAGGGAGGGGCCGGGGAGCTGTTTTTT	CSVEGGAGELFF
TRBJ1-1	NA	TRBD1	TRBV19	TGTGCCAGTAGTATCATTGGACAGGGGACCACTGAAGCTTTCTTT	CASSIIGQGTTEAFF
TRBJ2-1	NA	TRBD2	TRBV7-4	TGTGCCAGCAGCTTAGTCCCCGGTTTTAGCGGGAGTATGGATGAGCAGTTCTTC	CASSLVPGFSGSMDEQFF
TRBJ2-7	few	NA	TRBV12-3/TRBV12-4	TGTGCCAGCAGTTTAGTCCTAGGGTCGATTAGCGGCTCCTACGAGCAGTACTTC	CASSLVLGSISGSYEQYF
TRBJ2-1	few	TRBD2	TRBV10-1	TGCGCCAGCAGTGGGGGACTAAGCTCCTACAATGAGCAGTTCTTC	CASSGGLSSYNEQFF
TRBJ2-3	once	TRBD2	TRBV9	TGTGCCAGCAGCGTCCTAGCGGGAGGGACAGATACGCAGTATTTT	CASSVLAGGTDTQYF